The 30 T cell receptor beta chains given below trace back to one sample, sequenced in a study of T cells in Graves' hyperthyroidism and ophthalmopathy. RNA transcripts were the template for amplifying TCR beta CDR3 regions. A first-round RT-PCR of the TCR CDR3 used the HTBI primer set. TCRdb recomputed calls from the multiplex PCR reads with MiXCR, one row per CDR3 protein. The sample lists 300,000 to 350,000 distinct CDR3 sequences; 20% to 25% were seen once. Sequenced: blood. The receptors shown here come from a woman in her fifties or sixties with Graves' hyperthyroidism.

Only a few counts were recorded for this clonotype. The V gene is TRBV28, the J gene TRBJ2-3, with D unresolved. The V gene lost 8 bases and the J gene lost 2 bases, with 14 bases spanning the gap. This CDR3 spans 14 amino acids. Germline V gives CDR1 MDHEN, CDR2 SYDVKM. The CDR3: CASGSRHNTDTQYF. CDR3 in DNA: TGTGCCAGCGGTTCCCGTCATAACACAGATACGCAGTATTTT.

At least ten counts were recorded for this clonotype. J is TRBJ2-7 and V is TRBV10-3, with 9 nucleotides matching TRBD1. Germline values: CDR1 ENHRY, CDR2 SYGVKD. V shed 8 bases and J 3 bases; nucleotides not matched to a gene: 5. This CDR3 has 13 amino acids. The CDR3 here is CAIAGQGGYEQYF. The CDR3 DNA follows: TGTGCCATCGCGGGACAGGGCGGCTACGAGCAGTACTTC.

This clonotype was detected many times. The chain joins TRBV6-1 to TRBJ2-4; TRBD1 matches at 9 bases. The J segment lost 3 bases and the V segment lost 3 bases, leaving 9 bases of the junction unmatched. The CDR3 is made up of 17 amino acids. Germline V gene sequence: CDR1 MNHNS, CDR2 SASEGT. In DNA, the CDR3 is TGTGCCAGCAGTGATCAAGGACAGGGGAGCGTCAAAAACATTCAGTACTTC. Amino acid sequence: CASSDQGQGSVKNIQYF.

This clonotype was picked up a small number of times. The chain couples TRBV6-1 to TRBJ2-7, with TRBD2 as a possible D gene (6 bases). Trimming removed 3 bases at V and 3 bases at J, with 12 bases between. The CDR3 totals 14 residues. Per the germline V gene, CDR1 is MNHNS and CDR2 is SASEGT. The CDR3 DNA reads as TGTGCCAGCAGTGATTGGGACTTACACTACGAGCAGTACTTC. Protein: CASSDWDLHYEQYF.

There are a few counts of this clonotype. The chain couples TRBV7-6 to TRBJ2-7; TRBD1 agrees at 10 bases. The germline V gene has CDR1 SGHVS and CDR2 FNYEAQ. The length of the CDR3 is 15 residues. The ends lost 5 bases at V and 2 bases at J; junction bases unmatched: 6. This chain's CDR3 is CASSRGTGVPYEQYF. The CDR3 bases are TGTGCCAGCAGCCGAGGGACAGGGGTACCCTACGAGCAGTACTTC.

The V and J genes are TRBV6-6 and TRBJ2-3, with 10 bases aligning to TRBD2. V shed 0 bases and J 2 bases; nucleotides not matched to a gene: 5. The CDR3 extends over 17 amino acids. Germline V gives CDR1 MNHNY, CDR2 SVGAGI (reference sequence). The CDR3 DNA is TGTGCCAGCAGTTACTCGCGGACTAGCGGCCTCACAGATACGCAGTATTTT. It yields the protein CASSYSRTSGLTDTQYF.

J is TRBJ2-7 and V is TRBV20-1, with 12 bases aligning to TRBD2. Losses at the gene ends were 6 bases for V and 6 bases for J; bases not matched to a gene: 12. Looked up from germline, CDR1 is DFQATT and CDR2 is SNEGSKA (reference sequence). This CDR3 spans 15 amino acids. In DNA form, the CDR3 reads TGCAGTGCCCTTAGGCCTAGCGGGAGGGCCGTCGAGCAGTACTTC. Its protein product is CSALRPSGRAVEQYF.

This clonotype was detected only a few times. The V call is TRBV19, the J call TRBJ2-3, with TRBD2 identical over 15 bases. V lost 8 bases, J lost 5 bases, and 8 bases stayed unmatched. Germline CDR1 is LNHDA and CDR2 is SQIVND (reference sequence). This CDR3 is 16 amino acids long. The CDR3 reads CASGTSGRFELDTQYF. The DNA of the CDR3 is TGTGCCAGTGGGACTAGCGGGAGGTTCGAGTTAGATACGCAGTATTTT.

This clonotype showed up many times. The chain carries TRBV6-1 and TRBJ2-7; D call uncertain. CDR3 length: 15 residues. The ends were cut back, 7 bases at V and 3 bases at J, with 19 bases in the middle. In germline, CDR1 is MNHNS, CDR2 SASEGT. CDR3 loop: CASNLGSTGNYEQYF. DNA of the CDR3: TGTGCCAGCAATTTAGGCTCCACGGGCAACTACGAGCAGTACTTC.

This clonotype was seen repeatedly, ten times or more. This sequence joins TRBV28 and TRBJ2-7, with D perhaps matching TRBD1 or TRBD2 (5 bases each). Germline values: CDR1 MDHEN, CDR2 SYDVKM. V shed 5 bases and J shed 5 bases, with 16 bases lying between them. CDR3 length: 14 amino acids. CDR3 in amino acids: CASSGTIRAHEQYF. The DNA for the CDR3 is TGTGCCAGCAGTGGGACCATTCGTGCCCACGAGCAGTACTTC. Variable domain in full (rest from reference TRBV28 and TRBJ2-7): DVKVTQSSRYLVKRTGEKVFLECVQDMDHENMFWYRQDPGLGLRLIYFSYDVKMKEKGDIPEGYSVSREKKERFSLILESASTNQTSMYLCASSGTIRAHEQYFGPGTRLTVT.

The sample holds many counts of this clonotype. CDR3 coding DNA: TGCGCCAGCAGTCGCGGGACGGTCAATGAGCAGTTCTTC. It translates to CASSRGTVNEQFF. J is TRBJ2-1 and V is TRBV10-1; maybe TRBD2 (6 bases). Trimming cost V 5 bases and J 6 bases, with 11 bases left between them. From germline, CDR1 is WNHNN and CDR2 SYGVQD (reference sequence). The CDR3 length is 13 residues.

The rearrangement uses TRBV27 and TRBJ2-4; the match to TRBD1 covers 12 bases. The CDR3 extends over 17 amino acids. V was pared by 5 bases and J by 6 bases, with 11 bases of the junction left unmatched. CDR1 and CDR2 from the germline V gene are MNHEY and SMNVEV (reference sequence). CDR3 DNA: TGTGCCAGCAGTACTTTTTCGGGGACAGGGGGCATAAACATTCAGTACTTC. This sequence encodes CASSTFSGTGGINIQYF.

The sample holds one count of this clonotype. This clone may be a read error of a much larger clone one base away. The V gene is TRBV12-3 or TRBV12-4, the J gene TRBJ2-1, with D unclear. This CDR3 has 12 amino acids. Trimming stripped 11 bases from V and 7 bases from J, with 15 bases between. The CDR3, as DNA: TGTGCCGGCACCATATACCGGAATGAGCAGTTCTTC. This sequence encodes CAGTIYRNEQFF.

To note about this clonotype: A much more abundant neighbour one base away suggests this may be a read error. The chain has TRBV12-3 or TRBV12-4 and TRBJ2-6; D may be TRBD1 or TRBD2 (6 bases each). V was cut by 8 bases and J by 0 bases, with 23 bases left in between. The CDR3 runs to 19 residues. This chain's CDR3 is CASRGQVGGLSSGANVLTF. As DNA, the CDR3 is TGTGCCAGCCGGGGGCAGGTCGGTGGGTTGAGCTCTGGGGCCAACGTCCTGACTTTC.

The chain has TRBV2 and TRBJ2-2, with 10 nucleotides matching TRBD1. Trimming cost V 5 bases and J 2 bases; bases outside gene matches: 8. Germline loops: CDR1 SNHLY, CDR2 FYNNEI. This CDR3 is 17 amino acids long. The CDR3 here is CASSPAGTGENTGELFF. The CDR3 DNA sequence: TGTGCCAGCAGTCCGGCCGGGACAGGGGAAAACACCGGGGAGCTGTTTTTT.

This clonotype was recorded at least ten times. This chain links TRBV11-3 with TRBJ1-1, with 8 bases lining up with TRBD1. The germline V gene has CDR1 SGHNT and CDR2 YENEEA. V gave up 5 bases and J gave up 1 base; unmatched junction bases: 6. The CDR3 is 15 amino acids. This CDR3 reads CASSDSGGWNTEAFF. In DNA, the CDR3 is TGTGCCAGCAGCGACTCAGGGGGCTGGAACACTGAAGCTTTCTTT.

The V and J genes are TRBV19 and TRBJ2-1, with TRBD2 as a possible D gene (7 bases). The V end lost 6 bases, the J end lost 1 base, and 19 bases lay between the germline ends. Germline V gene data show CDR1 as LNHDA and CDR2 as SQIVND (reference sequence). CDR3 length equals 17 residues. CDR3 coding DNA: TGTGCCAGTAGCCCGAGGGGGGGGGGTTTGTCCTACAATGAGCAGTTCTTC. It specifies CASSPRGGGLSYNEQFF.

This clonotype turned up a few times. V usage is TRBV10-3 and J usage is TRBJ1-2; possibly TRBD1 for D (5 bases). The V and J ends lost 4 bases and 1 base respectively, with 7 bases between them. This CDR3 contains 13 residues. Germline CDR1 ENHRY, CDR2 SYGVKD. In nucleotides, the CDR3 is TGTGCCATCAGTGGTCAGGGTAACTATGGCTACACCTTC. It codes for CAISGQGNYGYTF.

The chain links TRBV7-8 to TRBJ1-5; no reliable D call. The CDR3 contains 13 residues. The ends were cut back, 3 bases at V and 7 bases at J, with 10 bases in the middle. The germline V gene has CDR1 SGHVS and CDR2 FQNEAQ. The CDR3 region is CASSFNPRQPQHF. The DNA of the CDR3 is TGTGCCAGCAGCTTTAATCCGAGGCAGCCCCAGCATTTT.

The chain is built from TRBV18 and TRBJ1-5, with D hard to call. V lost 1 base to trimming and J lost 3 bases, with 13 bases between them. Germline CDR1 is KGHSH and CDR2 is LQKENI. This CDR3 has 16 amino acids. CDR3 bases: TGTGCCAGCTCACCACATCGTCGGGAGCTCAATCAGCCCCAGCATTTT. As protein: CASSPHRRELNQPQHF.

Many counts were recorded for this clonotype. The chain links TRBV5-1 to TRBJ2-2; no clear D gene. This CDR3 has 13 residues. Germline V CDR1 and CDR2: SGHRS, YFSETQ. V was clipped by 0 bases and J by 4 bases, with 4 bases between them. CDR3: CASSLVVTGELFF. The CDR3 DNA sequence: TGCGCCAGCAGCTTGGTAGTCACCGGGGAGCTGTTTTTT. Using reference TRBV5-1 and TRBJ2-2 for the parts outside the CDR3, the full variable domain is KAGVTQTPRYLIKTRGQQVTLSCSPISGHRSVSWYQQTPGQGLQFLFEYFSETQRNKGNFPGRFSGRQFSNSRSEMNVSTLELGDSALYLCASSLVVTGELFFGEGSRLTVL.

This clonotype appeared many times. The CDR3: CASRSTGKGNYEQYF. CDR3 nucleotides: TGTGCCAGCAGGTCTACAGGGAAAGGGAACTACGAGCAGTACTTC. This chain joins TRBV6-1 and TRBJ2-7; possible D gene TRBD1, 6 bases. The CDR3 is made up of 15 amino acids. V was pared by 6 bases and J by 3 bases, with 18 bases between. Germline loops: CDR1 MNHNS, CDR2 SASEGT.

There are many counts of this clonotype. CDR3 residues: CASSQDQGQAEKLFF. In DNA form, the CDR3 reads TGTGCCAGCAGCCAAGATCAGGGACAGGCCGAAAAACTGTTTTTT. This chain connects TRBV4-2 to TRBJ1-4; 8 bases fit TRBD1. The CDR3 is 15 amino acids. V lost 0 bases, J lost 8 bases, and 5 bases stayed unmatched. Per germline, CDR1 LGHNA and CDR2 YNFKEQ.

CDR3 region: CASSTGARAGPEAFF. DNA for the CDR3: TGTGCCAGCAGCACGGGGGCGAGGGCTGGACCTGAAGCTTTCTTT. The gene calls are TRBV3-1 and TRBJ1-1; TRBD1 is a possible D gene (6 bases). Germline values: CDR1 LGHDT, CDR2 YNNKEL (reference sequence). The V end was cut by 5 bases, the J end by 6 bases, with 19 bases between. This CDR3 spans 15 amino acids.

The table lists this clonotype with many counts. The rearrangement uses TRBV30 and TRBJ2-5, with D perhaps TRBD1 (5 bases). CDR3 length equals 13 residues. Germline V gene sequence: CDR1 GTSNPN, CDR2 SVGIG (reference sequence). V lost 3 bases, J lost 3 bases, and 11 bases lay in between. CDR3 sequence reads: CAWSQGAEETQYF. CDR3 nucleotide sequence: TGTGCCTGGAGCCAAGGGGCGGAAGAGACCCAGTACTTC.

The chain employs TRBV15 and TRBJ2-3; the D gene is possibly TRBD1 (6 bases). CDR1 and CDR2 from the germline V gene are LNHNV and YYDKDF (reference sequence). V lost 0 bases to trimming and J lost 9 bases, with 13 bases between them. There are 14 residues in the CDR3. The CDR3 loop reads CATSRDTGSATQYF. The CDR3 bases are TGTGCCACCAGCAGAGATACAGGGAGCGCCACGCAGTATTTT.

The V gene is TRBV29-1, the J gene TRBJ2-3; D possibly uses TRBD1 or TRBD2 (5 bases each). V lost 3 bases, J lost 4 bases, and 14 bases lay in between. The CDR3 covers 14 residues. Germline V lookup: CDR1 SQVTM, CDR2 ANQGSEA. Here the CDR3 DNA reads TGCAGCGTTGAGGGACCGAAACTTTCAGATACGCAGTATTTT. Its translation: CSVEGPKLSDTQYF.

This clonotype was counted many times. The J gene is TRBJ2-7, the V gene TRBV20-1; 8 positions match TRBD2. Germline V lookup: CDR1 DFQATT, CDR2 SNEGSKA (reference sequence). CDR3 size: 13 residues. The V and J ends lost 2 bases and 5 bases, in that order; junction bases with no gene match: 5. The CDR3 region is CSARKAGVDEQYF. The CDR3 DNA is TGCAGTGCTAGAAAAGCGGGAGTCGACGAGCAGTACTTC.

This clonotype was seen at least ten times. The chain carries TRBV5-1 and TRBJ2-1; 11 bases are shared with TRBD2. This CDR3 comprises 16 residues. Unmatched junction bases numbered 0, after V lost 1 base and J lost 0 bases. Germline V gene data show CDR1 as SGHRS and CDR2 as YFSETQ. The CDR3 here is CASSLTSGSSYNEQFF. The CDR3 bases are TGCGCCAGCAGCTTGACTAGCGGGAGCTCCTACAATGAGCAGTTCTTC.

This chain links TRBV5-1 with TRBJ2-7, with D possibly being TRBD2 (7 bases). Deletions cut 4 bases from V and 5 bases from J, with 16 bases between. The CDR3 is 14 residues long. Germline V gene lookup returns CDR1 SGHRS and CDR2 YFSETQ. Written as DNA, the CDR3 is TGCGCCAGCAGCCTAGGGGGAGGGGTCCACGAGCAGTACTTC. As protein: CASSLGGGVHEQYF.